The 12 T cell receptor beta chains below all came from one sample that was sequenced in a study of shared clonotypes between healthy human individuals. Here immunoSEQ multiplex PCR was the method, and the copy in TCRdb shows in-frame clones only, minus some. The sample lists roughly 2.2 million clones; about nine tenths were seen once. The sequenced material came from naive CD4+ T cells from PBMCs. The subset: CD45RA+ positively selected. These receptors were collected from a man aged 18 to 30 in good health. Some clones in this sample may be carry-over from other donors' samples.

A word on this clone: Other DNA sequences in the sample encode the same CDR3. V usage is TRBV6-6 and J usage is TRBJ2-7; TRBD1 agrees at 7 bases. The CDR3 has 14 amino acids. Germline CDR1 is MNHNY and CDR2 is SVGAGI (reference sequence). Losses at the gene ends were 3 bases for V and 1 base for J; bases not matched to a gene: 3. Here the CDR3 reads CASSYSGQSYEQYF. In DNA form, the CDR3 reads TGTGCCAGCAGTTATTCGGGACAGTCCTACGAGCAGTACTTC.

The J gene is TRBJ2-7, the V gene TRBV7-9, with unresolved D. This CDR3 region has 15 residues. The germline gives CDR1 SEHNR, CDR2 FQNEAQ (reference sequence). V was clipped by 5 bases and J by 3 bases, with 17 bases between them. This chain's CDR3 is CASSLLLQMGYEQYF. The CDR3 DNA reads TGTGCCAGCAGCCTTCTCCTCCAAATGGGCTACGAGCAGTACTTC.

This chain joins TRBV5-6 and TRBJ1-2, with D uncertain. This CDR3 spans 15 amino acids. Between the trimmed V and J ends, which lost 4 bases and 3 bases, there was a span of 16 bases. Germline CDR1 SGHDT, CDR2 YYEEEE. CDR3 residues: CASSPLTRRDYGYTF. CDR3 DNA sequence: TGTGCCAGCAGCCCCCTCACAAGAAGGGACTATGGCTACACCTTC.

V gene TRBV28 combines with J gene TRBJ2-3; tentative D call: TRBD1 (5 bases). This CDR3 comprises 15 residues. CDR1 is MDHEN, CDR2 SYDVKM, per germline. The V end was cut by 5 bases, the J end by 0 bases, with 12 bases between. The CDR3 coding sequence is TGTGCCAGCAGTCCCCAGGGTAAAAGCACAGATACGCAGTATTTT. Translated: CASSPQGKSTDTQYF.

The gene calls are TRBV10-2 and TRBJ2-7, with D possibly being TRBD2 (6 bases). Germline lookup yields CDR1 WSHSY and CDR2 SAAADI. Trimming took 7 bases from V and 2 from J, leaving 15 bases between them. The length of the CDR3 is 14 residues. This CDR3 reads CASTLAGLTYEQYF. The CDR3 DNA reads TGCGCCAGCACGCTCGCGGGACTCACCTACGAGCAGTACTTC.

The chain has TRBV7-8 and TRBJ2-1, with 10 bases matching TRBD1. V was pared by 4 bases and J by 7 bases, with 10 bases of the junction left unmatched. The CDR3 extends over 16 amino acids. Germline CDR1 and CDR2: SGHVS and FQNEAQ. CDR3 residues: CASSWRQGAGVNEQFF. The CDR3 DNA is TGTGCCAGCAGCTGGAGACAGGGGGCAGGAGTTAATGAGCAGTTCTTC. Full variable domain (rest looked up from reference TRBV7-8 and TRBJ2-1): GAGVSQSPRYKVAKRGQDVALRCDPISGHVSLFWYQQALGQGPEFLTYFQNEAQLDKSGLPSDRFFAERPEGSVSTLKIQRTQQEDSAVYLCASSWRQGAGVNEQFFGPGTRLTVL.

The chain is built from TRBV7-4 and TRBJ2-7; D unresolved. Trimming stripped 4 bases from V and 3 bases from J, with 25 bases between. Germline V gene lookup returns CDR1 SGHVT and CDR2 SQSDAQ. CDR3 length equals 18 residues. The CDR3 DNA follows: TGTGCCAGCAGCTCCGCAACCCACCATGTGGGTCAATTCTACGAGCAGTACTTC. Translation: CASSSATHHVGQFYEQYF.

This chain links TRBV7-9 with TRBJ2-1, with 8 bases aligning to TRBD1. The V gene's germline CDR1 is SEHNR and CDR2 FQNEAQ (reference sequence). The CDR3 is 16 residues long. J was trimmed by 6 bases and V by 6 bases; bases with no gene match: 13. In DNA, the CDR3 is TGTGCCAGCAGTCCTAGGAGCAGGGGGCGCGGCAATGAGCAGTTCTTC. Protein sequence: CASSPRSRGRGNEQFF.

The V call is TRBV4-1, the J call TRBJ1-2, with D maybe TRBD1 (6 bases). The CDR3 length is 14 residues. V was shortened by 2 bases and J by 4 bases, with 11 bases between the two germline ends. The germline V gene has CDR1 MGHRA and CDR2 YSYEKL. DNA for the CDR3: TGCGCCAGCAGCCAAACCGGGACACCCTATGGCTACACCTTC. As protein: CASSQTGTPYGYTF.

With respect to this clone: In the same sample, other DNA sequences code for this CDR3. V gene TRBV18 combines with J gene TRBJ1-1; tentative D call: TRBD1 (5 bases). Germline V gene data show CDR1 as KGHSH and CDR2 as LQKENI. Trimming pared 0 bases from V and 5 bases from J, leaving 7 bases between. This CDR3 comprises 13 residues. The CDR3 loop is CASSPPGGTEAFF. Here the CDR3 DNA reads TGTGCCAGCTCACCACCCGGGGGGACTGAAGCTTTCTTT.

This chain links TRBV2 with TRBJ1-1; maybe TRBD1 (5 bases). This CDR3 contains 14 residues. CDR1 is SNHLY and CDR2 is FYNNEI in the germline V gene. Trimming stripped 3 bases from V and 7 bases from J, with 15 bases between. CDR3 protein: CASSDYGGFNEAFF. CDR3 coding DNA: TGTGCCAGCAGTGATTACGGGGGGTTTAATGAAGCTTTCTTT.

The CDR3: CASSVRQGTETQYF. CDR3 in DNA: TGTGCCAGCAGCGTCCGACAGGGAACGGAGACCCAGTACTTC. V is TRBV5-5 and J is TRBJ2-5; 7 bases are a match to TRBD1. The CDR3 has 14 amino acids. The V gene end was trimmed by 4 bases and the J gene end by 5 bases; junction bases not matched to a gene: 8. Germline V lookup: CDR1 SGHKS, CDR2 YYEKEE (reference sequence).